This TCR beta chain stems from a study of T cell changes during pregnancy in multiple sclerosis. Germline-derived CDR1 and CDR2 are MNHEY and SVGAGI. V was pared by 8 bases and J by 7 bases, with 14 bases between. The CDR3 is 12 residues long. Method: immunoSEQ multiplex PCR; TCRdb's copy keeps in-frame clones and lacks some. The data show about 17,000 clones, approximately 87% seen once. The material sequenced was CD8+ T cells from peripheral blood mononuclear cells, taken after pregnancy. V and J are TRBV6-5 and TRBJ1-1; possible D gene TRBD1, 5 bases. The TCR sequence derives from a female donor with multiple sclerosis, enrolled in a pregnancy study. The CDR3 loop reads CASHRGTDEAFF. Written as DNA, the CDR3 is TGTGCCAGCCACCGCGGGACGGATGAAGCTTTCTTT.